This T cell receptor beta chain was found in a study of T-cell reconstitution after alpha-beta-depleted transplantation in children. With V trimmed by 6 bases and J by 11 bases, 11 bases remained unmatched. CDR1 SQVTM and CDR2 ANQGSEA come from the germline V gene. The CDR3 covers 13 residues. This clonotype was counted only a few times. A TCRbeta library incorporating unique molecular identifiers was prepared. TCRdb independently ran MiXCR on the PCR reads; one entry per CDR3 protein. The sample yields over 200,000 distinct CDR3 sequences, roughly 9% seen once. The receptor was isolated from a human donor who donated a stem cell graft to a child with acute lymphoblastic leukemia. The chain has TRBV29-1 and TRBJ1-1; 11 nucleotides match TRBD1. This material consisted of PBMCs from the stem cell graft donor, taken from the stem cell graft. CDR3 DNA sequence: TGCAGCGTCGCCGGACAGGGGGCGATCAGGGCTTTCTTT. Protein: CSVAGQGAIRAFF. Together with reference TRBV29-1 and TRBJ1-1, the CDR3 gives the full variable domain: SAVISQKPSRDICQRGTSLTIQCQVDSQVTMMFWYRQQPGQSLTLIATANQGSEATYESGFVIDKFPISRPNLTFSTLTVSNMSPEDSSIYLCSVAGQGAIRAFFGQGTRLTVV.